A single sample is the source of the 22 T cell receptor beta chains below, sequenced in a study of blood T cell repertoires in COVID-19. Sequencing used immunoSEQ multiplex PCR; TCRdb keeps in-frame clones, though not all of them. This sample has 300,000 to 400,000 clones, with around 88% found just once. Input material: peripheral blood. The receptors stem from a man aged 25-45 years with active or convalescent COVID-19.

The chain uses TRBV11-2 and TRBJ1-6, with 8 bases matching TRBD1. This CDR3 is 15 amino acids long. The junction had 4 bases not matched to a gene; V was cut back by 1 base and J by 8 bases. Per the germline V gene, CDR1 is SGHAT and CDR2 is FQNNGV. The CDR3 DNA is TGTGCCAGCAGCTTAGGGACAGGGTCTTATTCACCCCTCCACTTT. Its translation is CASSLGTGSYSPLHF. Looking up the rest from reference TRBV11-2 and TRBJ1-6 gives the full variable domain: EAGVAQSPRYKIIEKRQSVAFWCNPISGHATLYWYQQILGQGPKLLIQFQNNGVVDDSQLPKDRFSAERLKGVDSTLKIQPAKLEDSAVYLCASSLGTGSYSPLHFGNGTRLTVT.

The V gene is TRBV19, the J gene TRBJ1-6; 9 bases align to TRBD1. The length of the CDR3 is 15 residues. Germline V gives CDR1 LNHDA, CDR2 SQIVND (reference sequence). V lost 3 bases, J lost 10 bases, and 7 bases stayed unmatched. The CDR3 sequence: CASSMGDRVTSPLHF. CDR3 nucleotide sequence: TGTGCCAGTAGTATGGGGGACAGGGTAACCTCACCCCTCCACTTT.

Turning to this clone: At one end the junction does not follow the germline gene, possibly because of a read error. V and J are TRBV5-1 and TRBJ2-6; TRBD2 aligns across 7 bases. Germline lookup yields CDR1 SGHRS and CDR2 YFSETQ. The CDR3 is 17 amino acids. The DNA for the CDR3 is TGCGCCAGCAGTTTGGACGGGGGGAGTGGTGGGGCCAACGTCCTGACTTTC. Its protein is CASSLDGGSGGANVLTF.

This clone turned up a few times. The chain is built from TRBV6-5 and TRBJ2-1; D might be TRBD1 (6 bases). This CDR3 spans 14 amino acids. V shed 6 bases and J shed 0 bases, with 9 bases lying between them. The V gene's germline CDR1 is MNHEY and CDR2 SVGAGI. CDR3 in amino acids: CASRGAGSYNEQFF. CDR3 DNA sequence: TGTGCCAGCAGGGGGGCAGGCTCCTACAATGAGCAGTTCTTC.

The chain uses TRBV6-4 and TRBJ1-1; D call uncertain. Germline CDR1 MRHNA, CDR2 SNTAGT. The ends were cut back, 2 bases at V and 2 bases at J, with 6 bases in the middle. The CDR3 is 13 amino acids. CDR3 sequence (DNA): TGTGCCAGCAGTGACACTCCAAACACTGAAGCTTTCTTT. As protein: CASSDTPNTEAFF.

The CDR3 reads CASSLLAVSYEQYF. Written as DNA, the CDR3 is TGTGCCAGCAGTTTACTTGCAGTCTCCTACGAGCAGTACTTC. The chain recombines TRBV27 with TRBJ2-7; D unclear. The CDR3 is 14 residues long. V lost 2 bases to trimming and J lost 0 bases, with 8 bases between them. Per germline, CDR1 MNHEY and CDR2 SMNVEV (reference sequence).

This sequence joins TRBV7-9 and TRBJ2-2; 12 nucleotides match TRBD2. The ends lost 5 bases at V and 9 bases at J; junction bases unmatched: 4. Germline V lookup: CDR1 SEHNR, CDR2 FQNEAQ (reference sequence). The CDR3 is 14 residues long. The CDR3, as DNA: TGTGCCAGCAGCCCGACTAGCGGGAGACGGGAGCTGTTTTTT. Amino acids: CASSPTSGRRELFF.

The chain recombines TRBV6-5 with TRBJ2-4; 8 nucleotides agree with TRBD1. The CDR3 contains 15 residues. Looked up from germline, CDR1 is MNHEY and CDR2 is SVGAGI. V lost 7 bases and J lost 3; bases outside the gene matches: 8. CDR3 residues: CASTDSGQDKNIQYF. CDR3 nucleotide sequence: TGTGCCAGCACCGACTCGGGACAGGACAAAAACATTCAGTACTTC.

The chain carries TRBV19 and TRBJ1-5; 9 positions match TRBD1. Looked up from germline, CDR1 is LNHDA and CDR2 is SQIVND (reference sequence). The CDR3 runs 16 residues. V was clipped by 4 bases and J by 2 bases; unmatched bases: 6. CDR3 sequence: CASSTQTGGRNQPQHF. The CDR3 nucleotides read TGTGCCAGTAGTACACAGACAGGGGGACGCAATCAGCCCCAGCATTTT.

This clone showed up just a few times. The V gene is TRBV7-8, the J gene TRBJ2-1, with 8 bases lining up with TRBD2. The CDR3 consists of 15 residues. The J segment lost 5 bases and the V segment lost 3 bases, leaving 6 bases of the junction unmatched. Germline V lookup: CDR1 SGHVS, CDR2 FQNEAQ. This CDR3 is CASSLAGTRDNEQFF. The CDR3 nucleotides read TGTGCCAGCAGCTTGGCCGGGACTAGAGACAATGAGCAGTTCTTC.

In this sample, this clone turned up once. The chain couples TRBV5-1 to TRBJ1-4, with D unresolved. V was pared by 4 bases and J by 7 bases, with 14 bases between. The CDR3 is 14 amino acids. The germline V gene has CDR1 SGHRS and CDR2 YFSETQ. This CDR3 is CASSRGRSSEKLFF. The CDR3 DNA is TGCGCCAGCAGCCGAGGGAGGTCAAGTGAAAAACTGTTTTTT. The full variable domain, completed using reference TRBV5-1 and TRBJ1-4, is KAGVTQTPRYLIKTRGQQVTLSCSPISGHRSVSWYQQTPGQGLQFLFEYFSETQRNKGNFPGRFSGRQFSNSRSEMNVSTLELGDSALYLCASSRGRSSEKLFFGSGTQLSVL.

This chain links TRBV7-3 with TRBJ2-1; the match to TRBD2 covers 13 bases. Trimming cost V 2 bases and J 0 bases; bases outside gene matches: 13. CDR1 and CDR2 (germline): SGHTA, FQGTGA. The CDR3 runs 21 residues. CDR3 in amino acids: CASSLGGLKGLAGNSYNEQFF. Written as DNA, the CDR3 is TGTGCCAGCAGCTTAGGGGGACTGAAGGGACTAGCGGGAAACTCCTACAATGAGCAGTTCTTC.

This rearrangement joins TRBV11-3 to TRBJ2-1, with a weak D call TRBD2 (6 bases). CDR1 is SGHNT, CDR2 YENEEA, per germline. The CDR3 is made up of 16 amino acids. V lost 4 bases to trimming and J lost 3 bases, with 16 bases between them. The CDR3 DNA is TGTGCCAGCAGCTCCATGGGAAATAGCGGCTACAATGAGCAGTTCTTC. Translated: CASSSMGNSGYNEQFF. Supplemented by reference TRBV11-3 and TRBJ2-1, the full variable domain reads EAGVVQSPRYKIIEKKQPVAFWCNPISGHNTLYWYLQNLGQGPELLIRYENEEAVDDSQLPKDRFSAERLKGVDSTLKIQPAELGDSAVYLCASSSMGNSGYNEQFFGPGTRLTVL.

V is TRBV19 and J is TRBJ1-5; 7 bases agree with TRBD1. The CDR3 is made up of 15 amino acids. V was pared by 7 bases and J by 7 bases, with 13 bases of the junction left unmatched. The germline CDR1 and CDR2 sequences are LNHDA and SQIVND (reference sequence). The CDR3 loop reads CASTLGGRGDQPQHF. The DNA of the CDR3 is TGTGCCAGTACCCTAGGGGGCAGGGGGGACCAGCCCCAGCATTTT.

The chain has TRBV6-5 and TRBJ1-5, with 11 nucleotides matching TRBD1. The CDR3 sequence is 14 residues long. After removal of 6 bases from V and 4 bases from J, the junction contained 2 bases not matched to a gene. Germline CDR1 MNHEY, CDR2 SVGAGI. CDR3 region: CASSGTGGNQPQHF. In DNA form, the CDR3 reads TGTGCCAGCAGCGGGACAGGGGGAAATCAGCCCCAGCATTTT.

This chain joins TRBV29-1 and TRBJ2-1, with a possible D match to TRBD2 (5 bases). Trimming took off 0 bases at V and 6 bases at J, with 9 bases between the two ends. The germline V gene has CDR1 SQVTM and CDR2 ANQGSEA. The CDR3 is 13 residues long. The CDR3 loop is CSVEEVTSNEQFF. The CDR3 DNA follows: TGCAGCGTTGAAGAGGTAACTAGCAATGAGCAGTTCTTC.

V usage is TRBV11-2 and J usage is TRBJ1-4; D unresolved. There are 13 residues in the CDR3. Trimming took off 5 bases at V and 7 bases at J, with 11 bases between the two ends. Germline loops: CDR1 SGHAT, CDR2 FQNNGV. CDR3 residues: CASSLRLGEKLFF. The CDR3 nucleotides read TGTGCCAGCAGCCTACGACTCGGTGAAAAACTGTTTTTT.

The chain recombines TRBV20-1 with TRBJ2-7, with unresolved D. Per the germline V gene, CDR1 is DFQATT and CDR2 is SNEGSKA (reference sequence). The V end was cut by 7 bases, the J end by 3 bases, with 7 bases between. The CDR3 is made up of 10 amino acids. DNA for the CDR3: TGCAGTGGGTGGCACTACGAGCAGTACTTC. Its protein is CSGWHYEQYF.

CDR3 in amino acids: CASSLTKRDTQYF. The CDR3 DNA sequence: TGTGCCAGCAGTCTTACTAAGAGGGATACGCAGTATTTT. V gene TRBV27 combines with J gene TRBJ2-3; D remains unclear. Looked up from germline, CDR1 is MNHEY and CDR2 is SMNVEV (reference sequence). CDR3 size: 13 residues. V was trimmed by 5 bases and J by 6 bases, leaving 12 bases between them.

This clone was detected a few times. CDR3 nucleotide sequence: TGTGCCAGTAGAGGACAGGGATCTTCACCCCTCCACTTT. Translated, it gives CASRGQGSSPLHF. The chain has TRBV19 and TRBJ1-6, with 8 bases that match TRBD1. The CDR3 is 13 residues long. The germline gives CDR1 LNHDA, CDR2 SQIVND (reference sequence). Germline trimming cut 6 bases from V and 9 bases from J; bases unmatched to any gene: 4.

This sequence joins TRBV30 and TRBJ2-2; TRBD2 might be the D (7 bases). V lost 6 bases and J 5 bases, leaving 19 bases between the germline ends. The CDR3 sequence is 15 residues long. Germline lookup yields CDR1 GTSNPN and CDR2 SVGIG (reference sequence). The CDR3 nucleotides are TGTGCCTGTATCACCCGGGGGGCAAATACCGGGGAGCTGTTTTTT. Translated, it gives CACITRGANTGELFF.

Concerning this clone itself: Different DNA sequences within this sample yield the same CDR3. The genes are TRBV2 and TRBJ1-1; 9 bases match TRBD1. This CDR3 comprises 13 residues. V trimming: 4 bases; J trimming: 4 bases; junction bases outside the gene matches: 1. Germline V gene sequence: CDR1 SNHLY, CDR2 FYNNEI. CDR3 in amino acids: CASSATGGTEAFF. The CDR3 DNA is TGTGCCAGCAGTGCGACAGGGGGCACTGAAGCTTTCTTT.